This T cell receptor (beta chain) comes out of a study of blood T cell repertoires in COVID-19. Study at large: Some COVID-19 samples were acute and others convalescent; all came from the United States, Italy and Spain. T cells, B-cell-depleted T cells, or PBMCs provided the cDNA or gDNA that served as material.

In the original workflow: Estimates of nucleated cell counts were drawn from the amplification of reference gene primers. Some clones are missing from TCRdb's copy, which holds only in-frame ones; the method was immunoSEQ multiplex PCR. That table supplies the V and J calls and clone size; D and trimming were determined from the DNA. Among about 35,000 clones listed, around 84% were seen once. The J segment lost 3 bases and the V segment lost 5 bases, leaving 7 bases of the junction unmatched. Looked up from germline, CDR1 is MNHEY and CDR2 is SVGAGI. CDR3 size: 15 residues. Sequencing input: peripheral blood. This chain links TRBV6-5 with TRBJ2-7; 10 nucleotides match TRBD2. The sequence derives from a man older than 75 with acute or convalescent COVID-19. CDR3 nucleotide sequence: TGTGCCAGCAGTCCTAGCGGGGGCCGGTACTACGAGCAGTACTTC. Translation: CASSPSGGRYYEQYF.